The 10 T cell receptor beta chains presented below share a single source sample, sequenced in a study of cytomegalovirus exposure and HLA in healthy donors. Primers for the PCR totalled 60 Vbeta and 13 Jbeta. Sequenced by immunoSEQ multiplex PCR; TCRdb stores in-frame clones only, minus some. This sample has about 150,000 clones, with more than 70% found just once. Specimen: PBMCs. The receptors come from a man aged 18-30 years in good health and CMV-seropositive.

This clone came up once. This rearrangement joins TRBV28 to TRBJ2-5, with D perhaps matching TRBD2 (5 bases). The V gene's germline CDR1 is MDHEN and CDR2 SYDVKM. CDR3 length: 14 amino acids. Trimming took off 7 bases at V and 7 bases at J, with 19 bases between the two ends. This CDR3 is CASNKVGKSGTQYF. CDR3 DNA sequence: TGTGCCAGCAACAAAGTCGGGAAGTCAGGGACCCAGTACTTC.

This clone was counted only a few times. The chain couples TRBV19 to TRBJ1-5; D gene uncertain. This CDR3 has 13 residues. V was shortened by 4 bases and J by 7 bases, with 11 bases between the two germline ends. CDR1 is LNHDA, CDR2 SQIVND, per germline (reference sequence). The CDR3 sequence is CASSRLENQPQHF. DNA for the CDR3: TGTGCCAGTAGTAGGCTGGAGAACCAGCCCCAGCATTTT.

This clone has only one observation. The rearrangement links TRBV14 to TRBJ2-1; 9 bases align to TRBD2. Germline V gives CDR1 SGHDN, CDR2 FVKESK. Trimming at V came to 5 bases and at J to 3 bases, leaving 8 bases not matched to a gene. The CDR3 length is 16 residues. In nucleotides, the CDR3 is TGTGCCAGCAGCGAACGTAGCGGGAGAATCTACAATGAGCAGTTCTTC. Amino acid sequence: CASSERSGRIYNEQFF.

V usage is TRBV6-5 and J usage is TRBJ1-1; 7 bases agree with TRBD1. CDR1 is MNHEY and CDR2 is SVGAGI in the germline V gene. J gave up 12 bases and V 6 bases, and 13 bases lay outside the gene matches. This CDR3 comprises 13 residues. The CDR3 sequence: CASSLEADREPFF. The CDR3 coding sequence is TGTGCCAGCAGCCTCGAGGCTGACAGGGAGCCTTTCTTT.

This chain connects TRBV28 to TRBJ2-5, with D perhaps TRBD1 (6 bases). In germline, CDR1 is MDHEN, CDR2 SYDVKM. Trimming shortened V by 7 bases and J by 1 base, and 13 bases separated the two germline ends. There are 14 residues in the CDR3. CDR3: CASMIQGIQETQYF. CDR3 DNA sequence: TGTGCCAGCATGATACAGGGCATCCAAGAGACCCAGTACTTC. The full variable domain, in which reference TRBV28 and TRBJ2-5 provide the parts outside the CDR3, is DVKVTQSSRYLVKRTGEKVFLECVQDMDHENMFWYRQDPGLGLRLIYFSYDVKMKEKGDIPEGYSVSREKKERFSLILESASTNQTSMYLCASMIQGIQETQYFGPGTRLLVL.

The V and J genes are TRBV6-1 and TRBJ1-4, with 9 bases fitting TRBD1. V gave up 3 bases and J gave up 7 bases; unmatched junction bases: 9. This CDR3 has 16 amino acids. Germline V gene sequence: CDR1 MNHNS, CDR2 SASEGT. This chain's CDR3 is CASSEILGQGGEKLFF. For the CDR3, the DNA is TGTGCCAGCAGTGAGATCCTGGGACAGGGAGGTGAAAAACTGTTTTTT.

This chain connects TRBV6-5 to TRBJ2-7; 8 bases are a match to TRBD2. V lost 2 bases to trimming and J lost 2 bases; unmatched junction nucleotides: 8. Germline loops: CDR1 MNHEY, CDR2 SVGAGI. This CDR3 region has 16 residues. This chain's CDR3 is CASSYANRGGPYEQYF. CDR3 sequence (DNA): TGTGCCAGCAGTTACGCAAACCGGGGGGGGCCCTACGAGCAGTACTTC.

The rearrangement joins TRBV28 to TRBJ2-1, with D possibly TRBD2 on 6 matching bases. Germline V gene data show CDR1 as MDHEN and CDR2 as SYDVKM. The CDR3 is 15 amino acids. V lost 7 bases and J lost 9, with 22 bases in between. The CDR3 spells CASTPEAGDLGEQFF. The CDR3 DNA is TGTGCCAGCACCCCCGAAGCCGGGGACTTGGGTGAGCAGTTCTTC. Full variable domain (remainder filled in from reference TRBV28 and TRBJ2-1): DVKVTQSSRYLVKRTGEKVFLECVQDMDHENMFWYRQDPGLGLRLIYFSYDVKMKEKGDIPEGYSVSREKKERFSLILESASTNQTSMYLCASTPEAGDLGEQFFGPGTRLTVL.

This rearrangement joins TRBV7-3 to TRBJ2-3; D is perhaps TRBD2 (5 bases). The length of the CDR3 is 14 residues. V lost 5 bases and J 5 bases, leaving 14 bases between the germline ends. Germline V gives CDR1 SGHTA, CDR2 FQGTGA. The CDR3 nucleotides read TGTGCCAGCAGCCCGCGACCCGGGAAAGATACGCAGTATTTT. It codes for CASSPRPGKDTQYF.

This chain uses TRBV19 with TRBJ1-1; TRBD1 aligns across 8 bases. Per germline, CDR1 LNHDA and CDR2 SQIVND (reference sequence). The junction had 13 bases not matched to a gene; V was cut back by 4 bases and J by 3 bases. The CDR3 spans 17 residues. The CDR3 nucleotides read TGTGCCAGTAGTACAAATGGATACAGGGGGAGGGACACTGAAGCTTTCTTT. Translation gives CASSTNGYRGRDTEAFF.